This T cell receptor beta chain was observed in a study of T cell changes during pregnancy in multiple sclerosis. Using immunoSEQ multiplex PCR, the repertoire was profiled, and TCRdb retains in-frame clones only, with some absent. Here the sample spans more than 30,000 clones, about 92% being singletons. The sample was CD8+ T cells from peripheral blood mononuclear cells, taken in the third trimester of pregnancy. The TCR originated in a female donor with multiple sclerosis, enrolled in a pregnancy study.

This CDR3 reads CAWSVSLSGNTIYF. CDR3 DNA: TGTGCCTGGAGTGTGTCCCTCTCTGGAAACACCATATATTTT. The chain links TRBV30 to TRBJ1-3; unclear D gene. The V end was cut by 0 bases, the J end by 0 bases, with 6 bases between. The CDR3 is made up of 14 amino acids. From germline, CDR1 is GTSNPN and CDR2 SVGIG (reference sequence).